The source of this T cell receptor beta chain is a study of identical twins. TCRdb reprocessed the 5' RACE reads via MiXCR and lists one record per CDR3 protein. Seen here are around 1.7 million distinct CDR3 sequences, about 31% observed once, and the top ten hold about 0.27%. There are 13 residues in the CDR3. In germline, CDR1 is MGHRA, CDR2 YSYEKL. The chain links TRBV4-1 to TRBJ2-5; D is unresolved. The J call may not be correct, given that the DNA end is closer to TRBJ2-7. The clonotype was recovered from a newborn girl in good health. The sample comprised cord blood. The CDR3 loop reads CASSQEAMYEQYF. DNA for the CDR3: TGCGCCAGCAGCCAAGAAGCAATGTACGAGCAGTACTTC.